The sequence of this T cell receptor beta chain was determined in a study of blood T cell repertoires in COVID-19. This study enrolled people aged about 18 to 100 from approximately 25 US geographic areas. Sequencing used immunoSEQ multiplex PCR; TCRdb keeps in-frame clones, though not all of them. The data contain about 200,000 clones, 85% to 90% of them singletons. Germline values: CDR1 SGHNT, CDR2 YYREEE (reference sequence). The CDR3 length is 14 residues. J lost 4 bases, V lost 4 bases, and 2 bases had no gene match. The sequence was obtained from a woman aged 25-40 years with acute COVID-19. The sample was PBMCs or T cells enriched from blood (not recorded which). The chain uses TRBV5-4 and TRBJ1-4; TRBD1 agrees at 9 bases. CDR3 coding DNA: TGTGCCAGCAGCACGACAGGGGGTAATGAAAAACTGTTTTTT. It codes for CASSTTGGNEKLFF.